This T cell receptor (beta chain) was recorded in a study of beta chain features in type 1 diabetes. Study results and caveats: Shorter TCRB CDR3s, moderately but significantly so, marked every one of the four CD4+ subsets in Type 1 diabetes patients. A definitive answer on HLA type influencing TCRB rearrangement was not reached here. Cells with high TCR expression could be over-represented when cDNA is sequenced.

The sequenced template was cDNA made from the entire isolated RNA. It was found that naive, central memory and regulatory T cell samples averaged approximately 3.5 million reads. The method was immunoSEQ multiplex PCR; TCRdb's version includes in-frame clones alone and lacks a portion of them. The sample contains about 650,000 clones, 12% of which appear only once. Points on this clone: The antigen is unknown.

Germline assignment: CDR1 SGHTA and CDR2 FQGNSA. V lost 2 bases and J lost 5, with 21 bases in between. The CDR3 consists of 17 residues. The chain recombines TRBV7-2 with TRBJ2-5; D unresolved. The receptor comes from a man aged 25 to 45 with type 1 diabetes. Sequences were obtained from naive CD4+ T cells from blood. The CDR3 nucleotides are TGTGCCAGCAGCTTACGCCTGGGATACCCCCAAGGGGAGACCCAGTACTTC. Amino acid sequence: CASSLRLGYPQGETQYF.